This T cell receptor beta chain was obtained from a study of beta chain features in type 1 diabetes. Investigators reverse transcribed all isolated RNA, so they sequenced expressed TCRB transcripts. Assay used: immunoSEQ multiplex PCR; TCRdb lists only in-frame clones, some missing. The data contain around 300,000 clones, approximately 8% of them singletons. This TCR was recovered from a woman in her late teens or twenties in good health. The sequenced sample consisted of central memory CD4+ T cells from blood.

CDR3 coding DNA: TGTGCCAGCTCTTCGACAGGGTCCTACGAGCAGTACGTC. Translating it yields CASSSTGSYEQYV. The chain recombines TRBV18 with TRBJ2-7; TRBD1 aligns across 7 bases. Looked up from germline, CDR1 is KGHSH and CDR2 is LQKENI. The V gene end was trimmed by 6 bases and the J gene end by 1 base; junction bases not matched to a gene: 3. The CDR3 has 13 amino acids.